This T cell receptor beta chain is drawn from a study of T cells in Graves' hyperthyroidism and ophthalmopathy (dated by TCRdb to about 2019). Regarding the research as a whole: To identify TCR V-J signatures that set the groups apart, the researchers used a discovery cohort of 90 to 100 patients, made up of 43 with Graves' ophthalmopathy and approximately 57 with stable Graves' hyperthyroidism. Whether ophthalmopathy could be predicted prospectively was tested in an independent validation cohort made up of under 20 hyperthyroidism patients plus 17 patients who later progressed to ophthalmopathy. For training and testing, the approximately 92 patients in the discovery cohort were randomly divided in a 7:3 ratio. The study also compared thyroid tissue and blood T-cell repertoires from five or six Graves' hyperthyroidism patients. After blood sampling, hyperthyroidism patients were treated with methimazole at a starting dose of 30 mg daily, and ophthalmopathy patients were treated with high-dose intravenous methylprednisolone. The paper describes TCR Vbeta CDR3 sequencing of around 140 peripheral blood samples, made up of some 40 ophthalmopathy patients, approximately 76 hyperthyroidism patients and some 17 progressor patients. What the study reported, not specific to this receptor: In cross-validation, a model built on a 13 V-J signature told ophthalmopathy apart from stable hyperthyroidism with just under 90% sensitivity and 81% to 82% specificity, and in testing the same model reached 80%/75%. In validation, progression to ophthalmopathy was predicted by the model with more than 65% sensitivity and roughly 76% specificity, a median of approximately 6.5 months before onset. Blood samples also contained most of the expanded thyroid clonotypes (frequency above 0.001), which suggests that blood repertoires may reflect thyroid immune responses. Sample size was not statistically predetermined, and blinding of investigators to group allocation was not performed.

TCR beta CDR3 regions were amplified from RNA transcripts. The TCR CDR3 was subjected to a first round of RT-PCR using the HTBI primer set and the Qiagen OneStep RT-PCR kit. The libraries were constructed in a second round of multiplex PCR and then size-selected and purified. Libraries were sequenced paired-end with 100 bp reads on an Illumina HiSeq2000. The original pipeline was this. SOAPnuke was used to process the raw data, with reads discarded if the reads contained adapters or uncalled bases, had a mean Phred below 15, or lacked an exact constant-primer or identifier match. High-quality paired reads were merged using COPE v1.2.5, and each unique nucleotide sequence was defined as a clonotype. Clonotypes were aligned to IMGT TRBV, TRBD and TRBJ reference segments using MiTCR v1.1. Analysis was restricted to V-J combinations with a frequency above 0.0001, which covered 98% to 99.2% of repertoires. A TCS score was defined as the ratio between F50 (clonal expansion) and ExV (chaos), using BLOSUM62-based TCRdist between CDR3 peptides within each V-J. Welch's t-statistics and random forest reduced some 510 V-J features to 13, which were used in a naive Bayes classifier (R e1071). The similarity between thyroid and blood repertoires was quantified using the Morisita-Horn index. TCRdb's own reprocessing of the public reads used fastp at Q25 and MiXCR and kept productive beta chains. Every CDR3 protein is listed once, alongside the most common genes and DNA of its rows. The V and J calls shown here were made by TCRdb, not taken from the authors' results. This sample is represented by over 500,000 distinct CDR3 sequences; 46% of them were singletons. 35% to 50% of the sample comes from the top ten.

Notes on this clonotype: There is no known antigen for this receptor. Per-base quality was not reported, and no clone a single base away is much larger than it.

V sheds 5 bases and J sheds 1 base, leaving 9 bases between their ends. The CDR1 and CDR2 encoded by the germline V gene are SGHTA and FQGNSA. There are 14 amino acids in the CDR3, from cysteine to phenylalanine inclusive. The entry retains the CDR3 DNA only, 42 bases that are in frame from base 1. Any patient with an uncontrolled infection, another autoimmune disease, pregnancy or lactation was excluded. Clinical symptoms, serum thyroxine and TRAb, thyroid ultrasound, and orbital computed tomography formed the basis for the diagnoses. Total RNA was extracted with Trizol reagent, and quality was checked on an Agilent 2100 Bioanalyzer.

Here the chain combines TRBV7-2 and TRBJ1-5; matching of 5 bases hints at TRBD1 as the D gene. The TCR comes from an adult woman with Graves' disease, either hyperthyroidism or ophthalmopathy (not recorded which). The sample taken for sequencing was peripheral blood or thyroid tissue (not recorded which). The CDR3 region has the sequence CASSTGLSNQPQHF. In nucleotides, the sequence is TGTGCCAGCAGCACGGGACTGAGCAATCAGCCCCAGCATTTT.